A single sample gave rise to the 30 T cell receptor beta chains below, sequenced in a study of blood T cells in healthy people across ages. Primed by a sample-barcoded 5' primer and a J-beta primer mix, a second PCR proceeded for 7 to 11 cycles. TCRdb analysed the 5' RACE reads with MiXCR anew, one entry per CDR3 protein. The top ten clones hold less than 20% of a sample with about 570,000 distinct CDR3 sequences, 27% of them seen once. Material for sequencing was blood. The receptors were gathered from a woman aged 70-85 years in good health.

The chain couples TRBV27 to TRBJ2-5; D possibly uses TRBD1 or TRBD2 (5 bases each). This CDR3 region has 12 residues. V was shortened by 8 bases and J by 5 bases, with 12 bases between the two germline ends. Germline CDR1 is MNHEY and CDR2 is SMNVEV (reference sequence). DNA for the CDR3: TGTGCCAGCGGGACCGGGTGGGAGACCCAGTACTTC. Translating gives CASGTGWETQYF.

V and J are TRBV7-3 and TRBJ2-3; tentatively, D is TRBD2 (5 bases). The CDR3 totals 16 residues. V was shortened by 2 bases and J by 1 base, with 13 bases between the two germline ends. The germline V gene encodes CDR1 SGHTA and CDR2 FQGTGA. CDR3 sequence reads: CASSLEVSGGTDTQYF. CDR3 nucleotide sequence: TGTGCCAGCAGCTTAGAGGTGAGCGGCGGCACAGATACGCAGTATTTT.

Notes on this clonotype: A clone one base away is much larger, so this may be a read error. V and J are TRBV7-9 and TRBJ2-3; D is perhaps TRBD1 (5 bases). Germline V gene lookup returns CDR1 SEHNR and CDR2 FQNEAQ (reference sequence). This CDR3 has 15 residues. CDR3 coding DNA: TGTGCCAACAGCACGGACAAAGCTAGCACAGATACGCAGTATTTT. It codes for CANSTDKASTDTQYF.

The chain is built from TRBV19 and TRBJ2-7; D gene uncertain. CDR1 is LNHDA, CDR2 SQIVND, per germline (reference sequence). The V end lost 3 bases, the J end lost 5 bases, and 8 bases lay between the germline ends. The CDR3 spans 12 residues. The CDR3, as DNA: TGTGCCAGTAGTATGAGTCCCCACGAGCAGTACTTC. This gives the protein CASSMSPHEQYF.

This clonotype has only a few counts. The chain employs TRBV5-6 and TRBJ1-2; a possible D gene is TRBD1 (6 bases). This CDR3 region has 17 residues. Trimming cost V 6 bases and J 0 bases, with 21 bases left between them. Looked up from germline, CDR1 is SGHDT and CDR2 is YYEEEE. CDR3 residues: CASILRGLIAANYGYTF. The CDR3 region has the DNA TGTGCCAGCATCCTCAGGGGTCTCATTGCGGCTAACTATGGCTACACCTTC.

The chain links TRBV12-3 or TRBV12-4 to TRBJ1-2; no clear D gene. With 1 base removed from V and 3 bases from J, the gap between germline ends came to 9 bases. CDR3 length: 14 residues. The CDR3 sequence is CASSLDSPYYGYTF. In DNA, the CDR3 is TGTGCCAGCAGTTTAGACAGTCCTTACTATGGCTACACCTTC.

The chain recombines TRBV4-2 with TRBJ2-5; perhaps TRBD1 as D (5 bases). V gave up 0 bases and J gave up 1 base, with 12 bases separating them. This CDR3 region has 16 residues. CDR1 is LGHNA, CDR2 YNFKEQ, per germline. CDR3 DNA: TGTGCCAGCAGCCAAGAAAGGCCTGGGGCCCAAGAGACCCAGTACTTC. Translating gives CASSQERPGAQETQYF.

This clonotype was found many times. The rearrangement uses TRBV29-1 and TRBJ1-2; perhaps TRBD1 as D (6 bases). Germline V CDR1 and CDR2: SQVTM, ANQGSEA. There are 13 residues in the CDR3. Trimming cost V 3 bases and J 5 bases, with 13 bases left between them. The CDR3 loop reads CSVDRGHTYGYTF. The CDR3, as DNA: TGCAGCGTTGACCGGGGACATACGTATGGCTACACCTTC. Variable domain in full (rest from reference TRBV29-1 and TRBJ1-2): SAVISQKPSRDICQRGTSLTIQCQVDSQVTMMFWYRQQPGQSLTLIATANQGSEATYESGFVIDKFPISRPNLTFSTLTVSNMSPEDSSIYLCSVDRGHTYGYTFGSGTRLTVV.

The rearrangement uses TRBV18 and TRBJ2-3, with D perhaps TRBD1 or TRBD2 (6 bases each). The CDR3 is made up of 13 amino acids. Germline CDR1 reads KGHSH; CDR2 reads LQKENI. V was pared by 5 bases and J by 5 bases, with 11 bases between. This chain's CDR3 is CASSSQGLDTQYF. CDR3 sequence (DNA): TGTGCCAGCTCATCACAGGGACTAGATACGCAGTATTTT.

This clonotype has more than one count but fewer than ten. V gene TRBV5-1 combines with J gene TRBJ2-1; 9 bases line up with TRBD2. The CDR3 is 14 residues long. Trimming at V came to 5 bases and at J to 7 bases, leaving 7 bases not matched to a gene. Germline-derived CDR1 and CDR2 are SGHRS and YFSETQ. CDR3 residues: CASSPTSGGNEQFF. The CDR3 DNA reads as TGCGCCAGCAGTCCGACCAGCGGGGGGAATGAGCAGTTCTTC.

The V call is TRBV6-5, the J call TRBJ2-5, with 8 bases that match TRBD2. This CDR3 region has 15 residues. CDR1 MNHEY and CDR2 SVGAGI come from the germline V gene. J lost 4 bases, V lost 2 bases, and 6 bases had no gene match. Here the CDR3 DNA reads TGTGCCAGCAGTTACGGGAGGGCGGGGGGAGAGACCCAGTACTTC. This sequence encodes CASSYGRAGGETQYF.

The chain couples TRBV7-6 to TRBJ2-5, with unresolved D. The CDR3 covers 15 residues. The V and J ends lost 0 bases and 5 bases respectively, with 13 bases between them. CDR1 is SGHVS and CDR2 is FNYEAQ in the germline V gene. In nucleotides, the CDR3 is TGTGCCAGCAGCTTAGCAGGTTCTCTACGTGAGACCCAGTACTTC. Protein product: CASSLAGSLRETQYF.

This clonotype was picked up one time. The junction departs from the called germline gene at one end, perhaps through a read error. This chain connects TRBV3-1 to TRBJ2-5, with unresolved D. From germline, CDR1 is LGHDT and CDR2 YNNKEL (reference sequence). The CDR3 contains 15 residues. In DNA, the CDR3 is TGTGTCAGCAGCCCCAACAATGGCCTCCAGGCGACCCAGTACTTC. Protein product: CVSSPNNGLQATQYF.

V and J are TRBV6-1 and TRBJ2-6; weak D call: TRBD1 (5 bases). The CDR3 is 15 residues long. The germline CDR1 and CDR2 sequences are MNHNS and SASEGT. Trimming shortened V by 6 bases and J by 2 bases, and 11 bases separated the two germline ends. CDR3 sequence reads: CASRILGPGANVLTF. The CDR3 DNA follows: TGTGCCAGCAGGATCCTGGGGCCTGGGGCCAACGTCCTGACTTTC.

The V gene is TRBV10-3, the J gene TRBJ1-2, with a possible D match to TRBD1 (5 bases). The CDR3 has 14 residues. Germline CDR1 reads ENHRY; CDR2 reads SYGVKD. The ends were cut back, 10 bases at V and 1 base at J, with 16 bases in the middle. Written as DNA, the CDR3 is TGTGCCACCAGGGAAATGACAGTTAACTATGGCTACACCTTC. It codes for CATREMTVNYGYTF.

This clonotype has more than one count but fewer than ten. The rearrangement joins TRBV20-1 to TRBJ2-5; 10 bases agree with TRBD1. The DNA end is a closer match to TRBJ2-7, so the J assignment may be wrong. This CDR3 region has 14 residues. Looked up from germline, CDR1 is DFQATT and CDR2 is SNEGSKA (reference sequence). CDR3 DNA: TGCAGTGCTGACCCGGGACAGGGGAGGGACGAGCAGTACTTC. Protein sequence: CSADPGQGRDEQYF.

This clonotype was recorded a few times. V and J are TRBV5-1 and TRBJ1-2; a weak D match, TRBD1 (5 bases). Trimming took off 7 bases at V and 3 bases at J, with 10 bases between the two ends. This CDR3 is built from 12 residues. Germline-derived CDR1 and CDR2 are SGHRS and YFSETQ. The CDR3, as DNA: TGCGCCAGCGCGGCGGGGCACTATGGCTACACCTTC. It encodes CASAAGHYGYTF.

The gene calls are TRBV19 and TRBJ1-3; D uncertain. The length of the CDR3 is 15 residues. Germline-derived CDR1 and CDR2 are LNHDA and SQIVND (reference sequence). V shed 0 bases and J shed 0 bases, with 6 bases lying between them. The CDR3 spells CASSIDADSGNTIYF. The DNA for the CDR3 is TGTGCCAGTAGTATAGATGCAGACTCTGGAAACACCATATATTTT.

The chain joins TRBV7-2 to TRBJ2-5, with 10 positions matching TRBD1. The germline CDR1 and CDR2 sequences are SGHTA and FQGNSA. This CDR3 is 15 amino acids long. J gave up 2 bases and V 4 bases, and 4 bases lay outside the gene matches. The CDR3 is CASSSTGGVQETQYF. DNA for the CDR3: TGTGCCAGCAGCTCGACAGGGGGCGTGCAAGAGACCCAGTACTTC.

This clonotype came up many times. The V and J genes are TRBV20-1 and TRBJ1-4, with TRBD1 matching 8 bases. There are 13 residues in the CDR3. V was clipped by 3 bases and J by 6 bases; unmatched bases: 3. Germline V gene data show CDR1 as DFQATT and CDR2 as SNEGSKA (reference sequence). The DNA for the CDR3 is TGCAGTGCTAGCAGGGGGCGCGATGAAAAACTGTTTTTT. Translating gives CSASRGRDEKLFF.

This chain uses TRBV4-3 with TRBJ1-2; TRBD1 matches at 7 bases. Germline V gene data show CDR1 as LGHNA and CDR2 as YSLEER. The CDR3 consists of 15 residues. V gave up 0 bases and J gave up 4 bases; unmatched junction bases: 5. Here the CDR3 reads CASSQDRGITYGYTF. The DNA of the CDR3 is TGCGCCAGCAGCCAAGACAGGGGGATTACCTATGGCTACACCTTC.

V gene TRBV7-9 combines with J gene TRBJ2-4; TRBD1 is a possible D gene (6 bases). Germline V CDR1 and CDR2: SEHNR, FQNEAQ (reference sequence). CDR3 length: 15 amino acids. Trimming shortened V by 6 bases and J by 2 bases, and 14 bases separated the two germline ends. CDR3 nucleotides: TGTGCCAGCAGGCCCTCCGGGACAACCAAAAACATTCAGTACTTC. This gives the protein CASRPSGTTKNIQYF.

In its sample, this clonotype was seen a few times. The chain links TRBV3-1 to TRBJ2-7; 8 bases are a match to TRBD2. From germline, CDR1 is LGHDT and CDR2 YNNKEL (reference sequence). CDR3 length: 15 amino acids. V shed 2 bases and J 7 bases; nucleotides not matched to a gene: 10. CDR3 amino acids: CASSQQGTRTGEQYF. The CDR3 DNA reads TGTGCCAGCAGCCAACAAGGGACTAGGACTGGGGAGCAGTACTTC.

The V gene is TRBV6-1, the J gene TRBJ2-1; 10 positions agree with TRBD2. Trimming cost V 4 bases and J 4 bases; bases outside gene matches: 4. The V gene's germline CDR1 is MNHNS and CDR2 SASEGT. The CDR3 has 15 residues. CDR3 amino acids: CASSVRTSGYNEQFF. The CDR3 DNA follows: TGTGCCAGCAGTGTTAGGACTAGCGGATACAATGAGCAGTTCTTC.

On this clonotype: The germline gene is not matched at one end of the junction; a read error may be the cause. V gene TRBV7-2 combines with J gene TRBJ2-1; D might be TRBD2 (5 bases). Germline loops: CDR1 SGHTA, CDR2 FQGNSA. This CDR3 region has 15 residues. The CDR3 nucleotides are TGTGCCGGCAGCTTAGCGCTGGCCGGCAACAATGAGCGGTTCTTC. Encoded protein: CAGSLALAGNNERFF.

The table lists this clonotype with a few counts. The J gene is TRBJ2-2, the V gene TRBV3-1; TRBD2 is a possible D gene (5 bases). CDR1 is LGHDT, CDR2 YNNKEL, per germline (reference sequence). This CDR3 has 14 amino acids. V was shortened by 4 bases and J by 5 bases, with 11 bases between the two germline ends. In nucleotides, the CDR3 is TGTGCCAGCAGCCCGCGTGGGAGAACCGGGGAGCTGTTTTTT. Its protein product is CASSPRGRTGELFF.

The rearrangement links TRBV3-1 to TRBJ1-1; D not certain. There are 14 residues in the CDR3. V gave up 4 bases and J gave up 3 bases, with 12 bases separating them. Germline V lookup: CDR1 LGHDT, CDR2 YNNKEL (reference sequence). CDR3 DNA: TGTGCCAGCAGCCCTACAGATACGGACACTGAAGCTTTCTTT. This sequence encodes CASSPTDTDTEAFF.

This clonotype was seen only a few times. The CDR3 loop is CASSFQGQTSTDTQYF. The CDR3 DNA reads TGTGCCAGCAGTTTCCAGGGACAGACTAGCACAGATACGCAGTATTTT. The chain recombines TRBV12-3 or TRBV12-4 with TRBJ2-3; TRBD1 matches at 7 bases. This CDR3 has 16 residues. Unmatched junction bases numbered 6, after V lost 3 bases and J lost 0 bases.

This clonotype was observed at least ten times. The rearrangement uses TRBV30 and TRBJ1-1; D is uncertain. Germline V gene lookup returns CDR1 GTSNPN and CDR2 SVGIG (reference sequence). The length of the CDR3 is 14 residues. Trimming removed 0 bases at V and 5 bases at J, with 13 bases between. In DNA, the CDR3 is TGTGCCTGGAGTGTCGTAGGGCGTAAGACTGAAGCTTTCTTT. It is translated as CAWSVVGRKTEAFF.

V usage is TRBV20-1 and J usage is TRBJ2-1, with a weak D call TRBD2 (6 bases). The V end lost 2 bases, the J end lost 6 bases, and 14 bases lay between the germline ends. Germline CDR1 is DFQATT and CDR2 is SNEGSKA (reference sequence). The CDR3 sequence is 14 residues long. The CDR3 DNA follows: TGCAGTGCTAGAATCTCCTTGCGGGGCAATGAGCAGTTCTTC. This encodes CSARISLRGNEQFF.